This passage covers 25 T cell receptor beta chains from one sample sequenced in a study of T cell responses to AZD1222 COVID-19 vaccine. Sequencing was performed with immunoSEQ multiplex PCR; in TCRdb, only in-frame clones are kept and a portion is missing. Among about 140,000 clones listed, 92% were seen once. The sample here was peripheral blood, taken 28 days after the second AZD1222 dose. Receptors originate from an adult who received the AZD1222 COVID-19 vaccine.

V usage is TRBV4-3 and J usage is TRBJ2-1; D gene uncertain. The V end lost 0 bases, the J end lost 3 bases, and 9 bases lay between the germline ends. Germline assignment: CDR1 LGHNA and CDR2 YSLEER. The CDR3 is 15 residues long. CDR3 sequence: CASSQESGGYNEQFF. The DNA of the CDR3 is TGCGCCAGCAGCCAAGAAAGTGGCGGCTACAATGAGCAGTTCTTC.

The chain joins TRBV4-2 to TRBJ1-5; the match to TRBD1 covers 7 bases. The CDR3 is 15 residues long. The J segment lost 7 bases and the V segment lost 1 base, leaving 7 bases of the junction unmatched. The germline CDR1 and CDR2 sequences are LGHNA and YNFKEQ. CDR3 protein: CASSQADREGQPQHF. As DNA, the CDR3 is TGTGCCAGCAGCCAAGCCGACAGGGAGGGCCAGCCCCAGCATTTT.

CDR3 residues: CASSLRWEGQPQHF. Here the CDR3 DNA reads TGTGCCAGCAGCTTGCGTTGGGAGGGTCAGCCCCAGCATTTT. This rearrangement joins TRBV5-8 to TRBJ1-5; D remains ambiguous. The CDR3 length is 14 residues. Trimming took 1 base from V and 6 from J, leaving 11 bases between them. CDR1 and CDR2 (germline): SGHTS, YDEGEE.

The rearrangement links TRBV30 to TRBJ1-2, with D maybe TRBD1 (5 bases). Germline loops: CDR1 GTSNPN, CDR2 SVGIG (reference sequence). This CDR3 spans 14 amino acids. Trimming pared 2 bases from V and 9 bases from J, leaving 19 bases between. As DNA, the CDR3 is TGTGCCTGGAGTCCCCGGGGGGGATTAGTGCGCTACACCTTC. It is translated as CAWSPRGGLVRYTF.

V usage is TRBV28 and J usage is TRBJ1-6; D is possibly TRBD1 (6 bases). This CDR3 is 16 amino acids long. V shed 8 bases and J shed 6 bases, with 20 bases lying between them. Germline V gene lookup returns CDR1 MDHEN and CDR2 SYDVKM. The CDR3 spells CASHLKTGHPNSPLHF. CDR3 nucleotides: TGTGCCAGCCACCTAAAAACGGGACACCCTAATTCACCCCTCCACTTT.

The chain is built from TRBV4-1 and TRBJ1-2; TRBD1 agrees at 7 bases. The V segment lost 3 bases and the J segment 3 bases; nucleotides outside the gene matches: 7. The CDR3 extends over 15 amino acids. The V gene's germline CDR1 is MGHRA and CDR2 YSYEKL. CDR3: CASSHNVQGDYGYTF. The CDR3 nucleotides are TGCGCCAGCAGCCATAACGTCCAGGGGGACTATGGCTACACCTTC.

The rearrangement uses TRBV10-3 and TRBJ2-1; the match to TRBD2 covers 9 bases. The CDR3 contains 24 residues. V trimming: 4 bases; J trimming: 0 bases; junction bases outside the gene matches: 28. CDR1 is ENHRY and CDR2 is SYGVKD in the germline V gene. CDR3 DNA: TGTGCCATCAGTGGAAGAATCGTAACCAAGACTAGCGGACACTATACTATCTCCTACAATGAGCAGTTCTTC. It encodes CAISGRIVTKTSGHYTISYNEQFF.

This clone appeared a single time. V usage is TRBV11-2 and J usage is TRBJ1-1; no clear D. From germline, CDR1 is SGHAT and CDR2 FQNNGV. The V and J ends lost 4 bases and 4 bases respectively, with 10 bases between them. The CDR3 has 13 residues. The CDR3 nucleotides are TGTGCCAGCAGCTCCCCAGTGGGCACTGAAGCTTTCTTT. As protein: CASSSPVGTEAFF.

The chain uses TRBV5-1 and TRBJ2-2, with a weak D call TRBD1 (5 bases). CDR3 length: 15 amino acids. V was shortened by 6 bases and J by 0 bases, with 12 bases between the two germline ends. Germline loops: CDR1 SGHRS, CDR2 YFSETQ. CDR3: CASTLDSPNTGELFF. CDR3 DNA: TGCGCCAGCACCCTAGACAGTCCGAACACCGGGGAGCTGTTTTTT.

This chain joins TRBV5-1 and TRBJ2-1; 8 nucleotides agree with TRBD2. J lost 7 bases, V lost 7 bases, and 7 bases had no gene match. The CDR3 covers 13 residues. CDR1 and CDR2 (germline): SGHRS, YFSETQ. The CDR3 nucleotides read TGCGCCAGCCAACGACTAGCGAGGAATGAGCAGTTCTTC. Translation: CASQRLARNEQFF.

This rearrangement joins TRBV30 to TRBJ1-4; D not resolved. Trimming cost V 1 base and J 8 bases, with 5 bases left between them. The CDR3 consists of 11 residues. Germline V lookup: CDR1 GTSNPN, CDR2 SVGIG (reference sequence). Written as DNA, the CDR3 is TGTGCCTGGAGTGAACAGGAAAAACTGTTTTTT. This translates into CAWSEQEKLFF.

The chain has TRBV7-8 and TRBJ1-2; the D gene is possibly TRBD1 (5 bases). V lost 6 bases, J lost 8 bases, and 13 bases lay in between. The CDR3 sequence is 12 residues long. Per germline, CDR1 SGHVS and CDR2 FQNEAQ. The CDR3: CASSSGTPGYTF. CDR3 nucleotides: TGTGCCAGCAGTTCCGGGACTCCGGGCTACACCTTC. Together with reference TRBV7-8 and TRBJ1-2, the CDR3 gives the full variable domain: GAGVSQSPRYKVAKRGQDVALRCDPISGHVSLFWYQQALGQGPEFLTYFQNEAQLDKSGLPSDRFFAERPEGSVSTLKIQRTQQEDSAVYLCASSSGTPGYTFGSGTRLTVV.

The rearrangement joins TRBV19 to TRBJ1-1; D is unresolved. Trimming shortened V by 7 bases and J by 0 bases, and 9 bases separated the two germline ends. The CDR3 extends over 13 amino acids. Germline V lookup: CDR1 LNHDA, CDR2 SQIVND (reference sequence). In DNA, the CDR3 is TGTGCCAGTACAGATTCAATGAACACTGAAGCTTTCTTT. Residues: CASTDSMNTEAFF.

The chain has TRBV6-5 and TRBJ1-2; maybe TRBD1 (6 bases). The CDR3 consists of 12 residues. With 11 bases removed from V and 0 bases from J, the gap between germline ends came to 10 bases. CDR1 and CDR2 (germline): MNHEY, SVGAGI. The chain's CDR3 is CAVGASNYGYTF. The CDR3 nucleotides are TGTGCCGTGGGGGCTTCTAACTATGGCTACACCTTC.

In DNA, the CDR3 is TGTGCCAGCAGTTTAAGGGGAACCGTGAACACTGAAGCTTTCTTT. This sequence encodes CASSLRGTVNTEAFF. The V call is TRBV28, the J call TRBJ1-1; tentatively, D is TRBD1 (5 bases). V was cut by 2 bases and J by 0 bases, with 10 bases left in between. The CDR3 runs 15 residues. From germline, CDR1 is MDHEN and CDR2 SYDVKM.

The V call is TRBV7-2, the J call TRBJ1-6; possibly TRBD1 for D (5 bases). This CDR3 contains 16 residues. Trimming took 0 bases from V and 6 from J, leaving 12 bases between them. Germline CDR1 is SGHTA and CDR2 is FQGNSA. For the CDR3, the DNA is TGTGCCAGCAGCTTAGCTCCCATGAGGGGTAATTCACCCCTCCACTTT. This translates into CASSLAPMRGNSPLHF.

This sequence joins TRBV5-4 and TRBJ2-2; D unclear. Germline V lookup: CDR1 SGHNT, CDR2 YYREEE (reference sequence). V was shortened by 2 bases and J by 3 bases, with 2 bases between the two germline ends. The CDR3 is made up of 12 amino acids. The CDR3 DNA follows: TGTGCCAGCAGCTTACACACCGGGGAGCTGTTTTTT. Translating gives CASSLHTGELFF.

Only a few counts were recorded for this clone. The chain employs TRBV6-4 and TRBJ2-2; D unresolved. V was clipped by 3 bases and J by 4 bases, with 12 bases between them. Germline V lookup: CDR1 MRHNA, CDR2 SNTAGT. The CDR3 has 15 amino acids. This CDR3 is CASSEGVASTGELFF. In DNA, the CDR3 is TGTGCCAGCAGTGAAGGAGTAGCTTCCACCGGGGAGCTGTTTTTT.

The chain recombines TRBV28 with TRBJ1-2, with 7 bases lining up with TRBD1. CDR3 length: 13 residues. Germline V CDR1 and CDR2: MDHEN, SYDVKM. The J segment lost 5 bases and the V segment lost 2 bases, leaving 2 bases of the junction unmatched. The CDR3 sequence: CASSLGQAYGYTF. The CDR3 DNA sequence: TGTGCCAGCAGTTTAGGACAGGCATATGGCTACACCTTC.

The rearrangement joins TRBV2 to TRBJ2-1, with a tentative D call TRBD2 (5 bases). V was trimmed by 4 bases and J by 7 bases, leaving 8 bases between them. The CDR3 loop spans 12 amino acids. CDR1 SNHLY and CDR2 FYNNEI come from the germline V gene. DNA of the CDR3: TGTGCCAGCAGTGGAGGGATGAATGAGCAGTTCTTC. Translating gives CASSGGMNEQFF. The variable domain in full, completed from reference TRBV2 and TRBJ2-1, reads EPEVTQTPSHQVTQMGQEVILRCVPISNHLYFYWYRQILGQKVEFLVSFYNNEISEKSEIFDDQFSVERPDGSNFTLKIRSTKLEDSAMYFCASSGGMNEQFFGPGTRLTVL.

This clone is a singleton in its sample. This chain links TRBV20-1 with TRBJ2-1, with unresolved D. Germline V gene sequence: CDR1 DFQATT, CDR2 SNEGSKA (reference sequence). Trimming removed 5 bases at V and 9 bases at J, with 11 bases between. The CDR3 is 11 residues long. The CDR3 DNA sequence: TGCAGTGCTGTTTGGGTGAGTGAGCAGTTCTTC. The encoded protein is CSAVWVSEQFF.

CDR3 in DNA: TGTGCCAGCGGGAGGGAGACTGGGGCCAACGTCCTGACTTTC. Encoded protein: CASGRETGANVLTF. The rearrangement joins TRBV2 to TRBJ2-6; 7 bases map to TRBD2. CDR1 and CDR2 from the germline V gene are SNHLY and FYNNEI. This CDR3 region has 14 residues. Trimming took 8 bases from V and 2 from J; bases not matched to a gene: 3.

The chain couples TRBV18 to TRBJ1-2; D call uncertain. CDR3 length equals 14 residues. Between the trimmed V and J ends, which lost 5 bases and 5 bases, there was a span of 15 bases. The germline gives CDR1 KGHSH, CDR2 LQKENI. The CDR3 here is CASSTGVTGYGYTF. The DNA of the CDR3 is TGTGCCAGCTCAACCGGGGTTACTGGGTATGGCTACACCTTC.

This chain links TRBV5-4 with TRBJ2-3, with D maybe TRBD2 (6 bases). Trimming removed 2 bases at V and 4 bases at J, with 11 bases between. The germline gives CDR1 SGHNT, CDR2 YYREEE (reference sequence). The CDR3 consists of 14 residues. The CDR3 reads CASSFRGGPDTQYF. In DNA, the CDR3 is TGTGCCAGCAGCTTCCGGGGAGGTCCAGATACGCAGTATTTT. Supplemented by reference TRBV5-4 and TRBJ2-3, the full variable domain reads ETGVTQSPTHLIKTRGQQVTLRCSSQSGHNTVSWYQQALGQGPQFIFQYYREEENGRGNFPPRFSGLQFPNYSSELNVNALELDDSALYLCASSFRGGPDTQYFGPGTRLTVL.

The gene calls are TRBV10-3 and TRBJ1-6; D gene uncertain. V was clipped by 6 bases and J by 5 bases, with 17 bases between them. CDR3 length: 16 residues. Germline loops: CDR1 ENHRY, CDR2 SYGVKD. Written as DNA, the CDR3 is TGTGCCATCAGCTCCCAGCAGGCCGCGGATAATTCACCCCTCCACTTT. This gives the protein CAISSQQAADNSPLHF.